This TCR beta chain was recovered during a study of blood T cell repertoires in COVID-19 (dated by TCRdb to 2018 to 2020). Context from the whole study: Samples from collaborators originated in the United States, Italy and Spain and spanned both the acute and convalescent phases of COVID-19. The sample metadata nearly always contained a de-identified subject ID, COVID-19 status, age in years and sex. Samples came from the ongoing ImmuneRACE study (first 160 participants) plus 1,254 subjects from 6 global collaborators. A freely available public database, intended as a resource for researchers studying the immune response to SARS-CoV-2, is where the repertoires were released. HLA class I and class II types, where available, came from metadata supplied by the sample provider rather than from assay-based typing. Deeply sampled blood TCRbeta repertoires from subjects exposed to, actively infected with, or recovered from COVID-19 were included in the dataset. The material from the prospective study consisted of cDNA or gDNA derived from T cells, B-cell-depleted T cells, or PBMCs. Broad study findings and their caveats: The quantity of clinical and demographic metadata differed by source and by participant and was supplied without curation.

A remark on this clone: Its cognate antigen has yet to be identified. No base quality information exists; no much larger clone differs at one position.

The CDR3 starts with the cysteine, ends with the phenylalanine, and has 13 residues. Only the CDR3 part of the read is kept: 39 bases, read in frame from the first base. The germline ends are 12 bases apart after V is trimmed by 3 bases and J by 9 bases. CDR1 and CDR2 were assigned from the germline V gene as MNHEY and SVGAGI. TCRbeta CDR3 regions were amplified from genomic DNA using the immunoSEQ Assay, a bias-controlled multiplex PCR. The source study handled its data this way. Within the assay, amplification of reference gene primers was used to estimate how many nucleated cells each sample contained. To quantify the absolute abundance of each unique TCRbeta CDR3 rearrangement, sequence reads were collapsed and filtered. For each sample, productive Simpson clonality was calculated as the square root of Simpson's diversity index over productive rearrangements. TCRdb provides this immuneACCESS table in a form limited to in-frame rearrangements. Some clones are lacking; in checked studies, under half of them reflect an unresolved V gene, and why the rest are absent is not known. Clonal size and the V and J genes are those of that table, whereas D and trimming came from the DNA. The table for this sample lists 250,000 to 300,000 clones; over 65% of them were counted only once. 3.5% to 5.5% of the sample is in the top ten clones.

Another Seattle source contributed samples from volunteer blood donors who had recovered from COVID-19. Collaborating institutions collected whole blood in K2EDTA tubes following their own protocols. For TCRbeta analysis, collaborators shipped samples in one of three forms: frozen whole blood, isolated PBMCs, or DNA extracted from either of those sample types. This TCR was sampled from a man between 60 and 75 years old who had recovered from COVID-19. Sequencing used peripheral blood. The chain is encoded by TRBV6-5 joined to TRBJ1-5; matching of 6 bases hints at TRBD1 as the D gene. The CDR3 sequence is CASSYDGGRPQHF. The nucleotide sequence is TGTGCCAGCAGTTATGACGGGGGGCGGCCCCAGCATTTT.